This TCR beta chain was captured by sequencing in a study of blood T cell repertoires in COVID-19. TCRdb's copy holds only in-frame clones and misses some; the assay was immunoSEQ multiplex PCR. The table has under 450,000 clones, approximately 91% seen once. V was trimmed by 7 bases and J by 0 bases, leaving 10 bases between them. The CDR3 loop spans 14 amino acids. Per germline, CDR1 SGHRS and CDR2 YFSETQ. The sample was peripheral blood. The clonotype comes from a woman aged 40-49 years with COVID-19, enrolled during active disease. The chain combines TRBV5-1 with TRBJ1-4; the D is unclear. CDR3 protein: CASRGASTNEKLFF. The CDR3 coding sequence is TGCGCCAGCCGGGGAGCTTCAACTAATGAAAAACTGTTTTTT.